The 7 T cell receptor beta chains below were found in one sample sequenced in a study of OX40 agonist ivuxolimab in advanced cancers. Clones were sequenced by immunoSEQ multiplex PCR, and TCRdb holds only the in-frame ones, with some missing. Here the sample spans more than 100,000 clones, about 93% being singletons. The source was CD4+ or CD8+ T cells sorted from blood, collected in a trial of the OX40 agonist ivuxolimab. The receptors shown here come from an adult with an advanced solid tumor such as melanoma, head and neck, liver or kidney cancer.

The CDR3: CASSGALGRGETDTQYF. CDR3 nucleotides: TGTGCCAGCAGCGGCGCACTAGGACGGGGAGAGACAGATACGCAGTATTTT. This chain links TRBV28 with TRBJ2-3; possible D gene TRBD2, 5 bases. With 6 bases removed from V and 3 bases from J, the gap between germline ends came to 22 bases. The germline V gene encodes CDR1 MDHEN and CDR2 SYDVKM. The CDR3 length is 17 residues.

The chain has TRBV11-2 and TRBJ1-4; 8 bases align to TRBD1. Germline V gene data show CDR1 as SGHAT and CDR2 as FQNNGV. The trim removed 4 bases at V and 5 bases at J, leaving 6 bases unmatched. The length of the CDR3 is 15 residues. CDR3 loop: CASSSTGVSNEKLFF. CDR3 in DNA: TGTGCCAGCAGCTCGACAGGGGTATCAAATGAAAAACTGTTTTTT.

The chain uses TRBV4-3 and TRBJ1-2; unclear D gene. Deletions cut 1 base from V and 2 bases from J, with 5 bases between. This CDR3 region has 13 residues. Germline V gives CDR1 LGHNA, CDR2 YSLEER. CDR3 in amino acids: CASSQVGNYGYTF. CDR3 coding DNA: TGCGCCAGCAGCCAAGTCGGAAACTATGGCTACACCTTC.

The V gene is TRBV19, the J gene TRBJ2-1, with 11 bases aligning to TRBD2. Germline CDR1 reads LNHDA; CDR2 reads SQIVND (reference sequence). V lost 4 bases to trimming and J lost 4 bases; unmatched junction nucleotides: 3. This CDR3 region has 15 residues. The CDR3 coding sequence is TGTGCCAGTAGTAAGACTAGCGGGGTTTACAATGAGCAGTTCTTC. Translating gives CASSKTSGVYNEQFF.

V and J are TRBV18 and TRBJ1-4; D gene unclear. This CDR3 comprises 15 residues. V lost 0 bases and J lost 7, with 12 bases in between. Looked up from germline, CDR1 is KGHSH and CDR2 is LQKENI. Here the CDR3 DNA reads TGTGCCAGCTCACCACCGGGGAGGGCCATTGAAAAACTGTTTTTT. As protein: CASSPPGRAIEKLFF. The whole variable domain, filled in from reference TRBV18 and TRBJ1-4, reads NAGVMQNPRHLVRRRGQEARLRCSPMKGHSHVYWYRQLPEEGLKFMVYLQKENIIDESGMPKERFSAEFPKEGPSILRIQQVVRGDSAAYFCASSPPGRAIEKLFFGSGTQLSVL.

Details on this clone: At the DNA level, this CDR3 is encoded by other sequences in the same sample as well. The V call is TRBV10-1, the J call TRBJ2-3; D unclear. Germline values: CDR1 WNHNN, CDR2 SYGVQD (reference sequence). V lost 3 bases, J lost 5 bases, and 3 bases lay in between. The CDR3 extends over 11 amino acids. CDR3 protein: CASSDRDTQYF. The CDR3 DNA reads TGCGCCAGCAGTGACAGAGATACGCAGTATTTT.

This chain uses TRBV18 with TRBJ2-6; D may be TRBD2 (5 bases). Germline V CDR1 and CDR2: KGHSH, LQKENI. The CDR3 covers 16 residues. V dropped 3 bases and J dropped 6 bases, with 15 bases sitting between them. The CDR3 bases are TGTGCCAGCTCACCCCGGACGGAGGCTGCGGCCAACGTCCTGACTTTC. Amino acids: CASSPRTEAAANVLTF.